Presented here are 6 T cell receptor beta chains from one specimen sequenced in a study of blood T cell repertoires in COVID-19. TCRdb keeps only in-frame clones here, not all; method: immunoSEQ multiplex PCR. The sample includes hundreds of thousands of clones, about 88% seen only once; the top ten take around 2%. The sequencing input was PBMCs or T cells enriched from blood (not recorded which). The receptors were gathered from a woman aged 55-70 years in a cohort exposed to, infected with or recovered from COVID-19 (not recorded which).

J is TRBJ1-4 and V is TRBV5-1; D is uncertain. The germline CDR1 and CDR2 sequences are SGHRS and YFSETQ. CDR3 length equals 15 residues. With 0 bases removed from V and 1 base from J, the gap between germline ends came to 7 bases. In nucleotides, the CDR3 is TGCGCCAGCAGCTTGGTGCCAGTAACTAATGAAAAACTGTTTTTT. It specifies CASSLVPVTNEKLFF.

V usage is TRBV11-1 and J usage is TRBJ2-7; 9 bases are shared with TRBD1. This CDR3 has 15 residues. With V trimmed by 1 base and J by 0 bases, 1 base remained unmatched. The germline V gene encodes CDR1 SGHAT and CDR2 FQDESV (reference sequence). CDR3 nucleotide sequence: TGTGCCAGCAGCTTAGAACAGGGGGCCTCCTACGAGCAGTACTTC. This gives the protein CASSLEQGASYEQYF.

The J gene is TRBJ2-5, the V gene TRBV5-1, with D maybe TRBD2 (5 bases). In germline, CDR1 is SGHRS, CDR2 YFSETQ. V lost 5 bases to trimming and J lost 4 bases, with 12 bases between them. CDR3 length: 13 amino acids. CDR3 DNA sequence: TGCGCCAGCAGTTCCGGGGTAAGAGAGACCCAGTACTTC. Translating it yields CASSSGVRETQYF.

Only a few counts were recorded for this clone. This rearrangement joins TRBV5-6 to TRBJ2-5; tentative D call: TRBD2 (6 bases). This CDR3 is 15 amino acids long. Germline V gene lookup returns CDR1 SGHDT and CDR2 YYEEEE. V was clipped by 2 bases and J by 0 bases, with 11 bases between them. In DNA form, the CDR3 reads TGTGCCAGCAGCTTCGCGGGGACCAACCAAGAGACCCAGTACTTC. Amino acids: CASSFAGTNQETQYF. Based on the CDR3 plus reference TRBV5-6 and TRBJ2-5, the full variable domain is DAGVTQSPTHLIKTRGQQVTLRCSPKSGHDTVSWYQQALGQGPQFIFQYYEEEERQRGNFPDRFSGHQFPNYSSELNVNALLLGDSALYLCASSFAGTNQETQYFGPGTRLLVL.

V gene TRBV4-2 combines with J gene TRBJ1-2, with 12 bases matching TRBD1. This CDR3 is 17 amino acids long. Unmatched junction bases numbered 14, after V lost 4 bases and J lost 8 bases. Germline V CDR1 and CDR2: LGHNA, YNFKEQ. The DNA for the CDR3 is TGTGCCAGCAGCCGACCCGGGACAGGGGGCGCGAACGGCGGCTACACCTTC. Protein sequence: CASSRPGTGGANGGYTF.

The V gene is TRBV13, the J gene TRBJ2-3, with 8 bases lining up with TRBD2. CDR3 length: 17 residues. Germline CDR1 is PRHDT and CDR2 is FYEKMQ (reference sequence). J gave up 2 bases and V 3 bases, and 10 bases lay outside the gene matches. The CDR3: CASSFQSGGRTTDTQYF. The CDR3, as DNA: TGTGCCAGCAGCTTTCAGTCAGGCGGGAGGACCACAGATACGCAGTATTTT.